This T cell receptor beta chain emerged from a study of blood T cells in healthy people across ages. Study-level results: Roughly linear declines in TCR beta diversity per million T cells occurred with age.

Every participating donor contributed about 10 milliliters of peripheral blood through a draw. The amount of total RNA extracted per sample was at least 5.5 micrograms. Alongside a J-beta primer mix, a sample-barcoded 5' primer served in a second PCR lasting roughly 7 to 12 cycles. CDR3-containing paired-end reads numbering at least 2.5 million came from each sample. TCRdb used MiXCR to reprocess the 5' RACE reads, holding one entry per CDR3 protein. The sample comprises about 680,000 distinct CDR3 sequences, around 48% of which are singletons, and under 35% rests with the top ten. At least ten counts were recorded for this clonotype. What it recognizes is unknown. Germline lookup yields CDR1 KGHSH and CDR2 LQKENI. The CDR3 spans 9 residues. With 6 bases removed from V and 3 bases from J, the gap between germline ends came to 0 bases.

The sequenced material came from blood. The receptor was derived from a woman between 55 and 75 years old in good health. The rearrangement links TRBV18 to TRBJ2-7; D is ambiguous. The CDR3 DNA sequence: TGTGCCAGCTCCTACGAGCAGTACTTC. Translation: CASSYEQYF.